Listed here are 15 T cell receptor beta chains from one sample, sequenced in a study of blood T cells in healthy people across ages. It was with a sample-barcoded 5' primer and a J-beta primer mix that a second PCR of about 6 to 12 cycles was run. TCRdb recomputed calls from the 5' RACE reads with MiXCR, one row per CDR3 protein. Of about 1.6 million distinct CDR3 sequences in the sample, around 35% were seen once. Sequencing was performed on blood. The receptor source for this set is a woman aged 25 to 45 in good health.

The table lists this clonotype with a few counts. V usage is TRBV2 and J usage is TRBJ2-7, with a possible D match to TRBD1 (5 bases). The CDR3 is 18 residues long. Germline CDR1 reads SNHLY; CDR2 reads FYNNEI. V was shortened by 6 bases and J by 0 bases, with 24 bases between the two germline ends. The CDR3 nucleotides are TGTGCCAGCAGACCATCCCCACCCACGACAGAAAGCTCCTACGAGCAGTACTTC. This translates into CASRPSPPTTESSYEQYF.

The chain carries TRBV4-1 and TRBJ1-5; D is undetermined. V was trimmed by 1 base and J by 6 bases, leaving 10 bases between them. The CDR3 contains 14 residues. Germline values: CDR1 MGHRA, CDR2 YSYEKL. The CDR3 is CASSQVFAFQPQHF. CDR3 nucleotide sequence: TGCGCCAGCAGCCAAGTGTTTGCTTTTCAGCCCCAGCATTTT.

This clonotype was seen more than once but under ten times. This chain joins TRBV4-1 and TRBJ1-1, with a weak D call TRBD1 (5 bases). With 1 base removed from V and 11 bases from J, the gap between germline ends came to 20 bases. Germline CDR1 is MGHRA and CDR2 is YSYEKL. The length of the CDR3 is 15 residues. CDR3 residues: CASSQVGGAGSEAFF. The CDR3 nucleotides read TGCGCCAGCAGCCAAGTGGGGGGTGCGGGGAGTGAGGCTTTCTTT.

This clonotype came up once. This chain links TRBV27 with TRBJ2-1; TRBD2 aligns across 8 bases. The germline V gene encodes CDR1 MNHEY and CDR2 SMNVEV (reference sequence). This CDR3 comprises 16 residues. Trimming at V came to 3 bases and at J to 2 bases, leaving 6 bases not matched to a gene. As DNA, the CDR3 is TGTGCCAGCAGTTTGACTAGCGCTGAACCCTACAATGAGCAGTTCTTC. Amino acids: CASSLTSAEPYNEQFF.

This sequence joins TRBV12-3 or TRBV12-4 and TRBJ2-1; possibly TRBD2 for D (5 bases). Trimming left V 4 bases short and J 2 bases short, with 15 bases between. This CDR3 has 16 amino acids. CDR3 in amino acids: CASSSLFASPYNEQFF. The CDR3 nucleotides read TGTGCCAGCAGTTCCCTTTTTGCTAGCCCCTACAATGAGCAGTTCTTC.

The chain carries TRBV29-1 and TRBJ1-2, with a tentative D call TRBD1 (5 bases). With 2 bases removed from V and 2 bases from J, the gap between germline ends came to 15 bases. The germline CDR1 and CDR2 sequences are SQVTM and ANQGSEA. The CDR3 sequence is 15 residues long. CDR3 loop: CSVEQGRRTNYGYTF. CDR3 sequence (DNA): TGCAGCGTTGAACAGGGTAGGAGGACAAACTATGGCTACACCTTC.

The chain is built from TRBV20-1 and TRBJ2-7, with 8 bases that match TRBD2. The CDR3 spans 17 residues. In germline, CDR1 is DFQATT, CDR2 SNEGSKA (reference sequence). V was clipped by 3 bases and J by 2 bases; unmatched bases: 15. This chain's CDR3 is CSASAAGGYANAYEQYF. As DNA, the CDR3 is TGCAGTGCTAGTGCTGCGGGGGGCTACGCCAACGCCTACGAGCAGTACTTC.

The chain couples TRBV20-1 to TRBJ2-4; 12 bases fit TRBD2. Germline trimming cut 5 bases from V and 1 base from J; bases unmatched to any gene: 15. This CDR3 has 19 residues. CDR1 and CDR2 from the germline V gene are DFQATT and SNEGSKA (reference sequence). CDR3 coding DNA: TGCAGTGCTTCGATGACTAGCGGGAGATCGAGTGTTGCCAAAAACATTCAGTACTTC. Its translation is CSASMTSGRSSVAKNIQYF.

This clonotype was seen only a few times. The chain couples TRBV20-1 to TRBJ1-5; perhaps TRBD1 as D (5 bases). The germline CDR1 and CDR2 sequences are DFQATT and SNEGSKA (reference sequence). Trimming removed 6 bases from V and 7 bases from J, with 16 bases in between. The CDR3 loop spans 13 amino acids. This chain's CDR3 is CSADPFGGQPQHF. The CDR3 DNA follows: TGCAGTGCAGACCCTTTCGGGGGACAGCCCCAGCATTTT.

This sequence joins TRBV10-3 and TRBJ2-5; 10 bases are shared with TRBD2. V gave up 6 bases and J gave up 4 bases; unmatched junction bases: 8. The CDR3 is 15 residues long. The germline CDR1 and CDR2 sequences are ENHRY and SYGVKD. As DNA, the CDR3 is TGTGCCATCAGCGACGAGCGGGAGGGCGGAGAGACCCAGTACTTC. Translating it yields CAISDEREGGETQYF.

The rearrangement links TRBV7-3 to TRBJ1-6; D is perhaps TRBD1 (5 bases). Germline lookup yields CDR1 SGHTA and CDR2 FQGTGA. V lost 0 bases to trimming and J lost 10 bases, with 13 bases between them. This CDR3 has 15 residues. CDR3 DNA sequence: TGTGCCAGCAGCTTAACGGGGGGTTCGGAATCACCCCTCCACTTT. This sequence encodes CASSLTGGSESPLHF.

This clonotype has just a few counts. This chain connects TRBV10-3 to TRBJ2-7, with 9 bases lining up with TRBD1. V lost 6 bases and J lost 6; bases outside the gene matches: 6. The germline gives CDR1 ENHRY, CDR2 SYGVKD. The CDR3 length is 13 residues. The CDR3 reads CAIRRDRVSEQYF. CDR3 nucleotide sequence: TGTGCCATCAGACGGGACAGGGTAAGCGAGCAGTACTTC.

This clonotype was seen a few times. The chain carries TRBV29-1 and TRBJ1-1; 7 bases are a match to TRBD1. Germline V gives CDR1 SQVTM, CDR2 ANQGSEA. The trim removed 7 bases at V and 6 bases at J, leaving 8 bases unmatched. This CDR3 spans 12 amino acids. The CDR3 nucleotides are TGCAGCGGGGGACAGTTGAGCGCTGAAGCTTTCTTT. This encodes CSGGQLSAEAFF. The whole variable domain, filled in from reference TRBV29-1 and TRBJ1-1, reads SAVISQKPSRDICQRGTSLTIQCQVDSQVTMMFWYRQQPGQSLTLIATANQGSEATYESGFVIDKFPISRPNLTFSTLTVSNMSPEDSSIYLCSGGQLSAEAFFGQGTRLTVV.

The chain links TRBV3-1 to TRBJ2-1; D is uncertain. Trimming took 0 bases from V and 4 from J, leaving 25 bases between them. In germline, CDR1 is LGHDT, CDR2 YNNKEL (reference sequence). The CDR3 runs 20 residues. The CDR3 DNA reads TGTGCCAGCAGCCAAGAATCCTTGGGCGTCGTCATAGATTGGTACAATGAGCAGTTCTTC. Protein sequence: CASSQESLGVVIDWYNEQFF.

The chain carries TRBV6-1 and TRBJ2-7; 7 bases map to TRBD2. CDR3 size: 17 residues. The germline V gene has CDR1 MNHNS and CDR2 SASEGT. The V and J ends lost 7 bases and 4 bases, in that order; junction bases with no gene match: 19. The chain's CDR3 is CASILSPRQAGRYEQYF. In DNA, the CDR3 is TGTGCCAGCATCCTGAGTCCACGACAAGCGGGGAGATACGAGCAGTACTTC.